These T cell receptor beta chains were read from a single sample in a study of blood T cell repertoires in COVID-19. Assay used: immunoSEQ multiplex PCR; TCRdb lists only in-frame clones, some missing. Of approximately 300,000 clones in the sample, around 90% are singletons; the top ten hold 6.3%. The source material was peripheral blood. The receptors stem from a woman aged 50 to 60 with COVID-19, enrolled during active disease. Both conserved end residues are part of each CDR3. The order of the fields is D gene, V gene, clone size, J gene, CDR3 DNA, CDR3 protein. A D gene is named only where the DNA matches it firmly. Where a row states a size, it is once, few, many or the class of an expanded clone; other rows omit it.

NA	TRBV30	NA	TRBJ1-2	TGTGCCTGGAGCCCCCCTTTCGGCGGTGGCTACACCTTC	CAWSPPFGGGYTF
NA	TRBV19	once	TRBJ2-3	TGTGCCAGTACCCCAGGCGGGCTCACAGATACGCAGTATTTT	CASTPGGLTDTQYF
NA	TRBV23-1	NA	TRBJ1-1	TGCGCCAGCAGTCACGGAGATGAAGCTTTCTTT	CASSHGDEAFF
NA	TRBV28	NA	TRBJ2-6	TGTGCCACCCACCGAACGAGTATAACCTCTGGGGCCAACGTCCTGACTTTC	CATHRTSITSGANVLTF
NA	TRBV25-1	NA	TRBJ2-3	TGTGCCAGCAGTGAATCTACAGGGATGATCACAGATACGCAGTATTTT	CASSESTGMITDTQYF
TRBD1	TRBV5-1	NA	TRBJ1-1	TGCGCCAGCAGGGGGGCAGGGGGGAGTTCTGAAGCTTTCTTT	CASRGAGGSSEAFF
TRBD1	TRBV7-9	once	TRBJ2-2	TGTGCCAGCAGCTCGCGCGTACAGGGGGCGAACACCGGGGAGCTGTTTTTT	CASSSRVQGANTGELFF
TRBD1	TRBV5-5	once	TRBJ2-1	TGTGCCAGCTCATCGACAGGGCAGCTCAATGAGCAGTTCTTC	CASSSTGQLNEQFF
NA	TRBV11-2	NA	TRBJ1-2	TGTGCCAGCAGCTCTACTAGCCGAACAGCGAAGAACACCTTC	CASSSTSRTAKNTF
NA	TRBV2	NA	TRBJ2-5	TGTGCCAGCAGTAGCCTCCAAGAGACCCAGTACTTC	CASSSLQETQYF
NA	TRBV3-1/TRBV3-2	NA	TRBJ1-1	TGTGCCAGCAGCCAAGAGGGGAGGAACACTGAAGCTTTCTTT	CASSQEGRNTEAFF
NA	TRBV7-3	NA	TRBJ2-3	TGTGCCAGCAGTGTAGGACCCACCGGGGGACTTGAGGACGTGTATTTT	CASSVGPTGGLEDVYF
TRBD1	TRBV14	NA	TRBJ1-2	TGTGCCAGCAGCCCACGGACAGGCAATAACTATGGCTACACCTTC	CASSPRTGNNYGYTF
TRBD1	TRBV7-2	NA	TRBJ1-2	TGTGCCAGCAGCACATGGACAGGACAGGCCTATGGCTACACCTTC	CASSTWTGQAYGYTF
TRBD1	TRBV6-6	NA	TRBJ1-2	TGTGCCAGCAGTTACTCCGGACAGGGGAGTGGCTACACCTTC	CASSYSGQGSGYTF
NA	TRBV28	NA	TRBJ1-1	TGTGCCAGCAAGGAGACTGAAGCTTTCTTT	CASKETEAFF
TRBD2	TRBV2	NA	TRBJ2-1	TGTGCCATCAGACCTTCCCCTTCTCTCGGGACTAGCGGAGGGAATGAGCAGTTCTTC	CAIRPSPSLGTSGGNEQFF
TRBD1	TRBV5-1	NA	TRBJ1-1	TGCGCCAGCAGCTCGACAGGGTACACTGAAGCTTTCTTT	CASSSTGYTEAFF
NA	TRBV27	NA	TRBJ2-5	TGTGCCAGCAGTACCGCCCCGGGACTGCCCTCCGAGACCCAGTACTTC	CASSTAPGLPSETQYF
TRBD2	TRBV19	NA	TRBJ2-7	TGTGCCAGTACTTATTCAGCGGGAGCAGAAGACGAGCAGTACTTC	CASTYSAGAEDEQYF
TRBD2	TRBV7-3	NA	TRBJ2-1	TGTGCCAGCAGCTTCTCAGGGGGTAGCGGGAGTTGGAATGAGCAGTTCTTC	CASSFSGGSGSWNEQFF
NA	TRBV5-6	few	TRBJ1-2	TGTGCCAGCAGCTTGTTCCGCGGGGGCTACACCTTC	CASSLFRGGYTF
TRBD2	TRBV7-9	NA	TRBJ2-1	TGTGCCAGCAGCCCACGGACTAGCGGGAGTAGGTACAATGAGCAGTTCTTC	CASSPRTSGSRYNEQFF
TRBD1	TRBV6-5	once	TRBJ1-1	TGTGCCAGCAGCCTCCGGGACAGGGGATATACTGAAGCTTTCTTT	CASSLRDRGYTEAFF
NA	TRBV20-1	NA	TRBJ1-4	TGCAGTGCTAGTTTGGACATAGCAACTAATGAAAAACTGTTTTTT	CSASLDIATNEKLFF